The TCR beta chain described here comes from a study of T cells in Graves' hyperthyroidism and ophthalmopathy. Reasons for excluding patients were uncontrolled infection, other autoimmune disease, pregnancy or lactation. Amplification targeted TCR beta CDR3 regions from RNA transcripts. In the first-round RT-PCR of the TCR CDR3, the HTBI primer set was used. TCRdb independently ran MiXCR on the multiplex PCR reads; one entry per CDR3 protein. The table records some 570,000 distinct CDR3 sequences, 15% to 20% of them present only once. Many counts were recorded for this clonotype. V was clipped by 3 bases and J by 5 bases, with 10 bases between them. The CDR3 has 13 residues. In germline, CDR1 is SGHVS, CDR2 FQNEAQ.

The chain employs TRBV7-8 and TRBJ2-5; D is perhaps TRBD2 (5 bases). This sequence was found in a woman between 18 and 29 years old with Graves' ophthalmopathy. The sequenced sample was blood. The CDR3 loop is CASSFASTETQYF. CDR3 coding DNA: TGTGCCAGCAGCTTTGCTAGCACCGAGACCCAGTACTTC.